The entry below gives a single T cell receptor (beta chain) sequence along with its context. This record belongs to a study of CD8 T cells in Susac syndrome. CD8+ and CD4+ T cells from blood underwent TCR beta sequencing. Trimming took off 4 bases at V and 8 bases at J, with 11 bases between the two ends. The CDR3 length is 13 residues. Germline V gives CDR1 MGHRA, CDR2 YSYEKL. Random hexamers were used to reverse transcribe the RNA input (about 0.45 to 1 ug). The immunoSEQ assay covered 54 Vbeta and 13 Jbeta segments for CDR3. TCRdb passed the immunoSEQ multiplex PCR reads through MiXCR, listing each CDR3 protein once. The sample holds around 50,000 distinct CDR3 sequences; 85% to 95% are singletons and the top ten take approximately 0.41%.

The TCR was taken from a human donor in good health. This chain connects TRBV4-1 to TRBJ1-4; D is ambiguous. Material for sequencing was CD8+ T cells from PBMCs. In DNA, the CDR3 is TGCGCCAGCAGCCTAACGGTAGGAGAAAAACTGTTTTTT. Its translation: CASSLTVGEKLFF.